The following is a T cell receptor beta chain sequence with its context. This sample was included in a study of control samples from healthy donors and cancer patients. Repertoires were generated with immunoSEQ multiplex PCR, while TCRdb's copy carries only in-frame clones and drops some. The table includes roughly 70,000 clones, 94% detected once. Germline CDR1 is SGHNT and CDR2 is YYREEE (reference sequence). J was trimmed by 1 base and V by 4 bases; bases with no gene match: 9. This CDR3 contains 16 residues. The sequencing input was blood. The sequence derives from a woman in her twenties or thirties in good health. The chain links TRBV5-4 to TRBJ1-1, with TRBD1 matching 8 bases. The DNA of the CDR3 is TGTGCCAGCAGCATCCGGACAGGGAGATCGAACACTGAAGCTTTCTTT. Translation: CASSIRTGRSNTEAFF. Combining the CDR3 with reference TRBV5-4 and TRBJ1-1 gives the whole variable domain ETGVTQSPTHLIKTRGQQVTLRCSSQSGHNTVSWYQQALGQGPQFIFQYYREEENGRGNFPPRFSGLQFPNYSSELNVNALELDDSALYLCASSIRTGRSNTEAFFGQGTRLTVV.